These 18 T cell receptor beta chains share one sample of origin, sequenced in a study of technical replicates of blood from a few donors. Some clones are missing from TCRdb's copy, which holds only in-frame ones; the method was immunoSEQ multiplex PCR. The repertoire includes around 100,000 clones, over 90% of them detected once, and roughly 0.21% sits in the top ten. The material sequenced was T cells isolated from PBMCs. All receptors come from a human donor in good health.

The count of this clone is one. This chain links TRBV15 with TRBJ1-3; no definite D call. Looked up from germline, CDR1 is LNHNV and CDR2 is YYDKDF (reference sequence). The CDR3 runs 14 residues. Trimming took off 0 bases at V and 3 bases at J, with 6 bases between the two ends. The chain's CDR3 is CATSRDSLGNTIYF. In DNA, the CDR3 is TGTGCCACCAGCAGAGATTCACTTGGAAACACCATATATTTT.

CDR3 in amino acids: CASSRPGQGAEQYF. CDR3 coding DNA: TGTGCCAGCTCGCGTCCGGGACAGGGAGCCGAGCAGTACTTC. The chain carries TRBV18 and TRBJ2-7, with TRBD1 matching over 9 bases. V lost 6 bases to trimming and J lost 6 bases; unmatched junction nucleotides: 9. Germline V CDR1 and CDR2: KGHSH, LQKENI. The CDR3 length is 14 residues.

This clone was recorded once. The chain carries TRBV5-5 and TRBJ1-4; 7 bases are a match to TRBD1. CDR3 size: 15 residues. Per the germline V gene, CDR1 is SGHKS and CDR2 is YYEKEE (reference sequence). The V segment lost 4 bases and the J segment 3 bases; nucleotides outside the gene matches: 6. CDR3: CASSHRDSPNEKLFF. The CDR3 nucleotides read TGTGCCAGCAGCCACCGGGACAGCCCTAATGAAAAACTGTTTTTT.

The chain is built from TRBV28 and TRBJ2-7; 10 bases agree with TRBD1. Trimming cost V 5 bases and J 2 bases; bases outside gene matches: 12. The CDR3 contains 17 residues. Germline-derived CDR1 and CDR2 are MDHEN and SYDVKM. CDR3 in amino acids: CASSPTAGQGIAYEQYF. CDR3 coding DNA: TGTGCCAGCAGTCCTACCGCGGGACAGGGGATCGCCTACGAGCAGTACTTC.

V gene TRBV29-1 combines with J gene TRBJ1-1; D is ambiguous. Trimming took 6 bases from V and 4 from J, leaving 18 bases between them. The CDR3 has 14 amino acids. Germline-derived CDR1 and CDR2 are SQVTM and ANQGSEA. The CDR3 region is CSVGWAGLSTEAFF. The DNA for the CDR3 is TGCAGCGTGGGGTGGGCGGGTTTGAGCACTGAAGCTTTCTTT.

The chain couples TRBV9 to TRBJ2-1, with 13 bases fitting TRBD2. Unmatched junction bases numbered 8, after V lost 3 bases and J lost 8 bases. Looked up from germline, CDR1 is SGDLS and CDR2 is YYNGEE. The CDR3 contains 16 residues. CDR3: CASSAYTSGGAHEQFF. In nucleotides, the CDR3 is TGTGCCAGCAGCGCCTATACTAGCGGGGGGGCGCATGAGCAGTTCTTC.

The chain joins TRBV27 to TRBJ2-1; 7 nucleotides agree with TRBD1. The CDR3 runs 15 residues. Germline V gene data show CDR1 as MNHEY and CDR2 as SMNVEV (reference sequence). Germline trimming cut 3 bases from V and 5 bases from J; bases unmatched to any gene: 7. CDR3 in DNA: TGTGCCAGCAGTTTGCCGACAGGGTATCACAATGAGCAGTTCTTC. Encoded protein: CASSLPTGYHNEQFF.

The chain recombines TRBV5-6 with TRBJ2-7; D is unresolved. This CDR3 spans 14 amino acids. Germline CDR1 is SGHDT and CDR2 is YYEEEE. Trimming took 2 bases from V and 3 from J, leaving 12 bases between them. The CDR3 nucleotides are TGTGCCAGCAGCTTAGCGATCCCCGTCTACGAGCAGTACTTC. Its protein product is CASSLAIPVYEQYF.

This chain joins TRBV29-1 and TRBJ1-4; 11 nucleotides align to TRBD1. This CDR3 comprises 13 residues. The V gene end was trimmed by 7 bases and the J gene end by 10 bases; junction bases not matched to a gene: 8. Germline V lookup: CDR1 SQVTM, CDR2 ANQGSEA. CDR3 loop: CSALGTGGVKLFF. In DNA, the CDR3 is TGCAGCGCCCTAGGGACAGGGGGTGTAAAACTGTTTTTT.

The V and J genes are TRBV5-1 and TRBJ2-1; perhaps TRBD2 as D (5 bases). The CDR3 runs to 17 residues. V was cut by 0 bases and J by 0 bases, with 13 bases left in between. The germline V gene encodes CDR1 SGHRS and CDR2 YFSETQ. CDR3 residues: CASSLGLRTDSYNEQFF. As DNA, the CDR3 is TGCGCCAGCAGCTTGGGCTTGCGGACTGACTCCTACAATGAGCAGTTCTTC. The complete variable domain, with remaining parts taken from reference TRBV5-1 and TRBJ2-1, reads KAGVTQTPRYLIKTRGQQVTLSCSPISGHRSVSWYQQTPGQGLQFLFEYFSETQRNKGNFPGRFSGRQFSNSRSEMNVSTLELGDSALYLCASSLGLRTDSYNEQFFGPGTRLTVL.

J is TRBJ2-7 and V is TRBV7-2; TRBD2 matches 7 bases. The CDR3 totals 14 residues. The ends lost 1 base at V and 11 bases at J; junction bases unmatched: 11. Germline V gives CDR1 SGHTA, CDR2 FQGNSA. DNA of the CDR3: TGTGCCAGCAGCTTAGTAGCCCGACGGGGGGTGGAGTACTTC. As protein: CASSLVARRGVEYF. Supplemented by reference TRBV7-2 and TRBJ2-7, the full variable domain reads GAGVSQSPSNKVTEKGKDVELRCDPISGHTALYWYRQSLGQGLEFLIYFQGNSAPDKSGLPSDRFSAERTGGSVSTLTIQRTQQEDSAVYLCASSLVARRGVEYFGPGTRLTVT.

The J gene is TRBJ1-1, the V gene TRBV6-1; 9 nucleotides match TRBD1. Trimming cost V 10 bases and J 0 bases; bases outside gene matches: 6. Germline assignment: CDR1 MNHNS and CDR2 SASEGT. This CDR3 contains 14 residues. In DNA form, the CDR3 reads TGTGCCACCGGACAGGGGTTAATGAACACTGAAGCTTTCTTT. As protein: CATGQGLMNTEAFF.

The rearrangement joins TRBV5-4 to TRBJ2-5; the D is unclear. V lost 4 bases and J 2 bases, leaving 12 bases between the germline ends. CDR3 length equals 14 residues. Germline CDR1 is SGHNT and CDR2 is YYREEE (reference sequence). The CDR3 reads CASSLDLEQETQYF. CDR3 nucleotide sequence: TGTGCCAGCAGCCTGGACCTGGAGCAAGAGACCCAGTACTTC.

V usage is TRBV18 and J usage is TRBJ2-7; 9 bases are shared with TRBD2. This CDR3 is 16 amino acids long. J lost 4 bases, V lost 3 bases, and 10 bases had no gene match. Germline V lookup: CDR1 KGHSH, CDR2 LQKENI. The CDR3 spells CASSPSRASGKYEQYF. As DNA, the CDR3 is TGTGCCAGCTCACCTTCCCGGGCTAGCGGGAAGTACGAGCAGTACTTC.

The chain couples TRBV7-9 to TRBJ2-7; 8 bases match TRBD1. Germline V gene sequence: CDR1 SEHNR, CDR2 FQNEAQ (reference sequence). CDR3 length equals 13 residues. The V segment lost 5 bases and the J segment 3 bases; nucleotides outside the gene matches: 3. The CDR3 region is CASSPGQGYEQYF. In nucleotides, the CDR3 is TGTGCCAGCAGCCCCGGACAGGGCTACGAGCAGTACTTC.

The V gene is TRBV15, the J gene TRBJ2-7; 7 bases line up with TRBD2. The germline CDR1 and CDR2 sequences are LNHNV and YYDKDF (reference sequence). The trim removed 5 bases at V and 0 bases at J, leaving 4 bases unmatched. The CDR3 loop spans 14 amino acids. The CDR3 DNA sequence: TGTGCCACCAGCTATAGCGGGTCCTCCTACGAGCAGTACTTC. This gives the protein CATSYSGSSYEQYF. The full variable domain, its missing parts supplied by reference TRBV15 and TRBJ2-7, is DAMVIQNPRYQVTQFGKPVTLSCSQTLNHNVMYWYQQKSSQAPKLLFHYYDKDFNNEADTPDNFQSRRPNTSFCFLDIRSPGLGDTAMYLCATSYSGSSYEQYFGPGTRLTVT.

The rearrangement joins TRBV4-1 to TRBJ1-4; 7 positions agree with TRBD1. Trimming cost V 2 bases and J 3 bases; bases outside gene matches: 6. CDR3 length equals 16 residues. Germline V CDR1 and CDR2: MGHRA, YSYEKL. Written as DNA, the CDR3 is TGCGCCAGCAGCCAACAGTACAGGGGATCTAATGAAAAACTGTTTTTT. Translation gives CASSQQYRGSNEKLFF.

This chain uses TRBV10-1 with TRBJ1-3; 10 nucleotides align to TRBD1. CDR3 length equals 16 residues. V was clipped by 4 bases and J by 2 bases; unmatched bases: 5. The V gene's germline CDR1 is WNHNN and CDR2 SYGVQD (reference sequence). CDR3 in amino acids: CASSVRDRGTGNTIYF. CDR3 coding DNA: TGCGCCAGCAGTGTTCGGGACAGGGGAACTGGAAACACCATATATTTT.